This T cell receptor beta chain was profiled in a study of neurological immune-mediated disorders. V lost 3 bases and J lost 0, with 12 bases in between. Germline V gene data show CDR1 as DFQATT and CDR2 as SNEGSKA (reference sequence). This CDR3 has 15 residues. TCRdb re-derived calls from the 5' RACE reads in MiXCR, one entry per CDR3 protein. The sample lists fewer than 80,000 distinct CDR3 sequences, under 5% occurring once. Whole-study results and caveats: HTLV-1-associated myelopathy displayed the greatest TCR clonal expansion, and multiple sclerosis exhibited the smallest, lower than that of healthy controls. None of the CDR3 amino acid sequences in expanded clones turned up in more than one subject, which points to private repertoires in all groups.

This clonotype was counted many times. The antigen remains unidentified. The unsorted libraries were produced from 2 million PBMCs held at -80 C. Input material: PBMCs. This clonotype originated in a woman aged 50 to 60 with multiple sclerosis. V and J are TRBV20-1 and TRBJ1-5, with a weak D call TRBD1 (5 bases). The CDR3 DNA is TGCAGTGCTAGGGTCGCAGGGTATAGCAATCAGCCCCAGCATTTT. Its translation: CSARVAGYSNQPQHF.